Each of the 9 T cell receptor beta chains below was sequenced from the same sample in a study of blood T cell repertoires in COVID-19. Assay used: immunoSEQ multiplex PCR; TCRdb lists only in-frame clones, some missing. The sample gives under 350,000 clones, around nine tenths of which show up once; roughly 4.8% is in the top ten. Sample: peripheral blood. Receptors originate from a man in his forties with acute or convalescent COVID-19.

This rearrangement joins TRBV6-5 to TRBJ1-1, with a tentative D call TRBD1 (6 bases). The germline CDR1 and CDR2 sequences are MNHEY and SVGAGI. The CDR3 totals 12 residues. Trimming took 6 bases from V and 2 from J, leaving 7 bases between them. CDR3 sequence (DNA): TGTGCCAGCAGACAGGGTAACACTGAAGCTTTCTTT. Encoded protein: CASRQGNTEAFF.

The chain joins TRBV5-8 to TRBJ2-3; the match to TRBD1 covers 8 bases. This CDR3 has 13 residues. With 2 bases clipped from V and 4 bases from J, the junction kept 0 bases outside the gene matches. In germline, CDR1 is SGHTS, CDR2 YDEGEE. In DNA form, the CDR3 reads TGTGCCAGCAGCTTACAGGGGGCAGATACGCAGTATTTT. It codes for CASSLQGADTQYF.

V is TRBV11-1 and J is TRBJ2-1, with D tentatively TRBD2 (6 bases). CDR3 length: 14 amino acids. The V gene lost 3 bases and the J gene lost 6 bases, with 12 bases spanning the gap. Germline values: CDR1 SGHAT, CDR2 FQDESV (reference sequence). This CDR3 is CASSFGGAINEQFF. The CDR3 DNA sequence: TGTGCCAGCAGCTTCGGCGGGGCCATCAATGAGCAGTTCTTC.

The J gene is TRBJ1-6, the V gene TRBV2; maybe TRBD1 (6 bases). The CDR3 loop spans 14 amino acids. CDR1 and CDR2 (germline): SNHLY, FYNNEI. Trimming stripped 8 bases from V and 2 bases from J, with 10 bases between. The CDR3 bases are TGTGCCAGCCACCGGGACACCTATAATTCACCCCTCCACTTT. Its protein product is CASHRDTYNSPLHF.

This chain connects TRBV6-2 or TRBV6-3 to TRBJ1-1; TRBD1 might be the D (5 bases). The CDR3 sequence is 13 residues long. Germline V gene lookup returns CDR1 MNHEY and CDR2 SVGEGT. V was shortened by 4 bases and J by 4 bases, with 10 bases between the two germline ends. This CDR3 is CASSWQGSTEAFF. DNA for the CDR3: TGTGCCAGCAGTTGGCAGGGAAGCACTGAAGCTTTCTTT.

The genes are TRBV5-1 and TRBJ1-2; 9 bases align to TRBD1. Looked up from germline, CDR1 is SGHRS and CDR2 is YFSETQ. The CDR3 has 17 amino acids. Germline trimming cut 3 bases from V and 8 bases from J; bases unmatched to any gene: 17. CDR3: CASSSTLTGTGIGGYTF. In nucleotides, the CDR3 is TGCGCCAGCAGCTCGACTTTAACCGGGACAGGGATAGGCGGCTACACCTTC.

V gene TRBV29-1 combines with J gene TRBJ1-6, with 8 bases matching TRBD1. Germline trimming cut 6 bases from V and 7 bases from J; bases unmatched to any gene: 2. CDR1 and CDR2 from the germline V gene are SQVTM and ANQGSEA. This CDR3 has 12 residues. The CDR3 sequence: CSVGQGNSPLHF. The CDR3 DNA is TGCAGCGTCGGACAGGGCAATTCACCCCTCCACTTT. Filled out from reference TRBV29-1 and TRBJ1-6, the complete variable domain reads SAVISQKPSRDICQRGTSLTIQCQVDSQVTMMFWYRQQPGQSLTLIATANQGSEATYESGFVIDKFPISRPNLTFSTLTVSNMSPEDSSIYLCSVGQGNSPLHFGNGTRLTVT.

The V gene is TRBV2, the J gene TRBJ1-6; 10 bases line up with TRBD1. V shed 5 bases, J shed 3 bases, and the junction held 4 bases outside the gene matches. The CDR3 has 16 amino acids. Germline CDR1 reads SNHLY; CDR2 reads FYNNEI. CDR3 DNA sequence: TGTGCCAGCAGTTCGGGACAGGGGTACTATAATTCACCCCTCCACTTT. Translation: CASSSGQGYYNSPLHF. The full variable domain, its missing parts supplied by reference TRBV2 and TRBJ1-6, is EPEVTQTPSHQVTQMGQEVILRCVPISNHLYFYWYRQILGQKVEFLVSFYNNEISEKSEIFDDQFSVERPDGSNFTLKIRSTKLEDSAMYFCASSSGQGYYNSPLHFGNGTRLTVT.

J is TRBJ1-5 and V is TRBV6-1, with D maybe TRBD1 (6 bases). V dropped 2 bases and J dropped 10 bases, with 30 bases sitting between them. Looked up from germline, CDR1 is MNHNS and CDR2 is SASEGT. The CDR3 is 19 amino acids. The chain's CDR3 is CASSELDRFGSQTMGPQHF. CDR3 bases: TGTGCCAGCAGTGAATTGGACAGATTCGGATCGCAAACTATGGGCCCCCAGCATTTT.